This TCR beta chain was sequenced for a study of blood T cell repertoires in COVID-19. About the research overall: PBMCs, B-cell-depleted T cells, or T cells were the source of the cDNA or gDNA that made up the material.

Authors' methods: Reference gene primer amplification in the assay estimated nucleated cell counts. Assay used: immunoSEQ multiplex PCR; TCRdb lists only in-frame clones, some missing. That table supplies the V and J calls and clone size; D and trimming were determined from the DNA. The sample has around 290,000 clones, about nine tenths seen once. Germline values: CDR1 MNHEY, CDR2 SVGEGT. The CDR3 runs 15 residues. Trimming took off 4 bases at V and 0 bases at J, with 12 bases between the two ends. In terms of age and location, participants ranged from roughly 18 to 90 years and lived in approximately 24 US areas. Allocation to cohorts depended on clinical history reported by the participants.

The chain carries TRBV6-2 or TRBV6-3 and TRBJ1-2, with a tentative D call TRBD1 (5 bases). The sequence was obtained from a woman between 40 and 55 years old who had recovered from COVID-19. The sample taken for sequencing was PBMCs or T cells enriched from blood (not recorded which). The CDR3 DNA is TGTGCCAGCAGTTTCACCGGGACTTCTAACTATGGCTACACCTTC. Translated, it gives CASSFTGTSNYGYTF.